This T cell receptor (beta chain) was retrieved from a study of blood T cell repertoires in COVID-19. Overall study: Sites in the United States, Italy and Spain provided acute and convalescent COVID-19 samples. T cells, B-cell-depleted T cells, or PBMCs supplied cDNA or gDNA.

Per the study methods: Estimation of nucleated cell counts was performed using reference gene primer amplification. Measured with immunoSEQ multiplex PCR; TCRdb has only the in-frame clones, and not every one. D and trimming come from the DNA, and the V and J calls and clone size come from that table. The sample consists of 85,000 to 100,000 clones, 70% to 90% of them appearing once. Germline V gene data show CDR1 as MNHEY and CDR2 as SMNVEV (reference sequence). This CDR3 spans 15 amino acids. Trimming removed 4 bases from V and 2 bases from J; junction bases left unmatched: 7. Sequencing used peripheral blood. This sequence was found in a woman aged 55 to 70 in a cohort sampled during active or convalescent COVID-19. The gene calls are TRBV27 and TRBJ2-7, with 8 positions matching TRBD2. This CDR3 reads CASSSGRGGTYEQYF. In DNA, the CDR3 is TGTGCCAGCAGTTCCGGACGGGGGGGCACCTACGAGCAGTACTTC.